This T cell receptor beta chain is drawn from a study of cytotoxic CD8 clonotypes in ibrutinib-treated CLL. Overall study findings and caveats: Public clonotypes, rarely seen, contracted or held steady on treatment.

This clone was recorded only once. Its antigen is as yet unknown. The CDR3 is 15 residues long. V lost 7 bases and J lost 5, with 20 bases in between. Germline V CDR1 and CDR2: SNHLY, FYNNEI. Sequencing used immunoSEQ multiplex PCR; TCRdb keeps in-frame clones, though not all of them. In the table there are about 300,000 clones, more than 70% of which are singletons. Sequenced material: PBMCs, taken at disease progression, from a patient treated with ibrutinib. The receptor was isolated from a human donor with chronic lymphocytic leukemia. The gene calls are TRBV2 and TRBJ2-5; D is possibly TRBD1 or TRBD2 (6 bases each). The DNA for the CDR3 is TGTGCCAGCACCGGCTATCACCGGGGGCGGGAGACCCAGTACTTC. Translation gives CASTGYHRGRETQYF.